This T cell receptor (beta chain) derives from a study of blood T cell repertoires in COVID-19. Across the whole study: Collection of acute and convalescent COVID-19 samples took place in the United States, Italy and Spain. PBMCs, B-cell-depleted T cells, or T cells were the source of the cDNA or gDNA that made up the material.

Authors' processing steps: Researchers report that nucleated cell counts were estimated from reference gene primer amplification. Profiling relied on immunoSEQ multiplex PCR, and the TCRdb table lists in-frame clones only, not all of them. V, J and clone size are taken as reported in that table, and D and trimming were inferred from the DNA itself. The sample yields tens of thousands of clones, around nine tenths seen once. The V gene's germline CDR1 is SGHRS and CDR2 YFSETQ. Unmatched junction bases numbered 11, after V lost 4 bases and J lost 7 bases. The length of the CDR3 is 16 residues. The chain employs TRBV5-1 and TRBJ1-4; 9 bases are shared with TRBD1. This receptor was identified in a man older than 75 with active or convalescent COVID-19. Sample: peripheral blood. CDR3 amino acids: CASSPGSTGQGEKLFF. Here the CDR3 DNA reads TGCGCCAGCAGCCCAGGCAGCACGGGACAGGGTGAAAAACTGTTTTTT.